The present TCR beta chain was sequenced within a study of blood T cell repertoires in COVID-19. The overall study: Sources were T cells, B-cell-depleted T cells, or PBMCs; the material itself was cDNA or gDNA.

Per the authors' pipeline: The assay estimated nucleated cells by amplifying reference gene primers. Data came from immunoSEQ multiplex PCR; TCRdb stores just in-frame clones and leaves some out. The V and J calls and the clone size are those of that table, but D and trimming were determined from the DNA. The table includes about 140,000 clones, about 84% detected once. V was clipped by 2 bases and J by 4 bases, with 13 bases between them. The CDR3 is 15 amino acids. The germline V gene encodes CDR1 LNHNV and CDR2 YYDKDF (reference sequence). The source is a human donor in a cohort sampled during active COVID-19. Specimen: peripheral blood. The chain uses TRBV15 and TRBJ2-3, with D perhaps matching TRBD1 (5 bases). CDR3 in DNA: TGTGCCACCAGCAGAAGGACATCGGTTTCAGATACGCAGTATTTT. Encoded protein: CATSRRTSVSDTQYF.